This T cell receptor (beta chain) was identified in a study of T cell changes during pregnancy in multiple sclerosis. CDR3 length equals 13 residues. Germline V gene sequence: CDR1 KGHSH, CDR2 LQKENI. Trimming removed 7 bases from V and 5 bases from J, with 14 bases in between. The assay was immunoSEQ multiplex PCR, and TCRdb's table has in-frame clones only and misses some. Altogether about 33,000 clones are present, about 89% being singletons, with the ten largest covering approximately 3%. This chain links TRBV18 with TRBJ1-1; D may be TRBD1 (6 bases). This material consisted of CD4+ T cells from peripheral blood mononuclear cells, taken in the third trimester of pregnancy. The TCR sequence derives from a female donor in good health, enrolled as a control in a pregnancy study. The CDR3 loop reads CASLEQGRTEAFF. CDR3 bases: TGTGCCAGCTTGGAACAGGGACGAACTGAAGCTTTCTTT.